These 16 T cell receptor beta chains came from one sample sequenced in a study of tumor-infiltrating lymphocytes in primary liver carcinoma. Unsorted bulk tissue of about 18-32 mg yielded co-extracted RNA and DNA. Using a constant-region primer together with ProtoScript II reverse transcriptase, TCR beta cDNA was made from 450 to 600 ng of total RNA. Nested multiplex PCR, run for three rounds with slightly modified ARM-PCR, yielded TCR beta libraries. In the first two PCR rounds, TRBV1-TRBV30 forward primers were paired with a C-beta reverse primer, and each round lasted approximately 10 cycles. TCRdb used MiXCR to reprocess the multiplex PCR reads, holding one entry per CDR3 protein. The sample carries 50,000 to 70,000 distinct CDR3 sequences, about three quarters recorded once. Material: liver tumor tissue from sampling region 2. Subset defined: tumor region T2, inferior pole. The origin of the receptors is a man between 35 and 55 years old with primary liver carcinoma and hepatitis B virus infection.

This clonotype is medium-sized within its sample. The chain joins TRBV11-2 to TRBJ2-5; D might be TRBD2 (6 bases). V was trimmed by 6 bases and J by 0 bases, leaving 17 bases between them. The V gene's germline CDR1 is SGHAT and CDR2 FQNNGV. The CDR3 contains 16 residues. The chain's CDR3 is CASRSRDSAHQETQYF. The CDR3 DNA follows: TGTGCCAGCAGATCCCGGGACTCGGCCCACCAAGAGACCCAGTACTTC.

This rearrangement joins TRBV7-8 to TRBJ1-5; D gene ambiguous. This CDR3 is built from 13 residues. The germline V and J ends were trimmed by 1 base and 6 bases, with 7 bases remaining between them. In germline, CDR1 is SGHVS, CDR2 FQNEAQ. This CDR3 reads CASSLDWAQPQHF. CDR3 in DNA: TGTGCCAGCAGCTTAGATTGGGCTCAGCCCCAGCATTTT.

The rearrangement links TRBV11-2 to TRBJ2-1; possibly TRBD2 for D (6 bases). This CDR3 spans 15 amino acids. The germline V gene has CDR1 SGHAT and CDR2 FQNNGV. Trimming stripped 5 bases from V and 9 bases from J, with 20 bases between. The CDR3 DNA is TGTGCCAGCAGCCCCCATGAGGAGGGATTGGGTGAGCAGTTCTTC. It specifies CASSPHEEGLGEQFF. The full variable domain, with the rest looked up from reference TRBV11-2 and TRBJ2-1, is EAGVAQSPRYKIIEKRQSVAFWCNPISGHATLYWYQQILGQGPKLLIQFQNNGVVDDSQLPKDRFSAERLKGVDSTLKIQPAKLEDSAVYLCASSPHEEGLGEQFFGPGTRLTVL.

The CDR3 coding sequence is TGTGCCAGCAGCATCGGGGCAGGGGCCCTTGTTATCTATGGCTACACCTTC. Translating it yields CASSIGAGALVIYGYTF. The chain has TRBV7-2 and TRBJ1-2, with D tentatively TRBD1 (6 bases). V gave up 5 bases and J gave up 4 bases, with 23 bases separating them. The CDR3 spans 17 residues. Germline assignment: CDR1 SGHTA and CDR2 FQGNSA.

Of note for this clonotype: Compared with germline, one end of the junction differs, possibly owing to a read error. The chain has TRBV29-1 and TRBJ2-1; unclear D gene. This CDR3 comprises 12 residues. Germline assignment: CDR1 SQVTM and CDR2 ANQGSEA. The CDR3 here is CSAVGLVNEQFF. In DNA form, the CDR3 reads TGCAGCGCTGTCGGTCTAGTCAATGAGCAGTTTTTC.

Concerning this clonotype: The germline gene is not matched at one end of the junction; a read error may be the cause. V and J are TRBV13 and TRBJ1-1, with 8 bases matching TRBD1. The CDR3 spans 16 residues. The germline V gene encodes CDR1 PRHDT and CDR2 FYEKMQ (reference sequence). The CDR3 protein is CASSLVWDRTLAEAFF. CDR3 bases: TGTGCCAGCAGCTTAGTATGGGACAGGACTCTAGCTGAAGCTTTCTTC.

Note on this clonotype: The CDR3 does not close with the conserved phenylalanine or tryptophan, likely indicating a read error. This chain uses TRBV28 with TRBJ1-5, with no clear D. V lost 6 bases and J 5 bases, leaving 8 bases between the germline ends. CDR3 length: 12 residues. Germline V gene sequence: CDR1 MDHEN, CDR2 SYDVKM. The CDR3 protein is CASRRGYQPQHS. CDR3 coding DNA: TGTGCCAGCAGGAGAGGGTATCAGCCCCAGCATTCT.

This chain links TRBV5-5 with TRBJ1-6; TRBD1 agrees at 7 bases. The length of the CDR3 is 13 residues. Germline CDR1 is SGHKS and CDR2 is YYEKEE (reference sequence). V gave up 6 bases and J gave up 7 bases; unmatched junction bases: 4. The CDR3 reads CASILRGNSPLHF. CDR3 in DNA: TGTGCCAGCATCCTCAGGGGGAATTCACCCCTCCACTTT.

Comments on this clonotype: A much larger clone sits a single nucleotide away, making a read error possible. J is TRBJ1-6 and V is TRBV5-4; no clear D. Trimming pared 6 bases from V and 10 bases from J, leaving 11 bases between. Germline V gene data show CDR1 as SGHNT and CDR2 as YYREEE (reference sequence). This CDR3 contains 12 residues. The CDR3 spells CASTGLGSPLHF. In DNA, the CDR3 is TGTGCCAGCACCGGACTGGGGTCACCCCTCCACTTT.

The genes are TRBV11-2 and TRBJ2-1; D gene unclear. V was shortened by 0 bases and J by 5 bases, with 11 bases between the two germline ends. CDR3 length: 15 amino acids. Germline CDR1 reads SGHAT; CDR2 reads FQNNGV. The CDR3 sequence: CASSLEVSPHNEQFF. DNA for the CDR3: TGTGCCAGCAGCTTAGAGGTGAGTCCCCACAATGAGCAGTTCTTC.

This clonotype came up many times. V and J are TRBV6-5 and TRBJ2-7; no clear D gene. Germline CDR1 MNHEY, CDR2 SVGAGI. V was trimmed by 2 bases and J by 2 bases, leaving 22 bases between them. CDR3 length: 18 amino acids. The CDR3 nucleotides read TGTGCCAGCAGTTACAAGGGCCCTGCCACTTCGATACCCTACGAGCAGTACTTC. Translated, it gives CASSYKGPATSIPYEQYF.

This clonotype was seen only a few times. CDR3 residues: CAITPTGLVDEQYF. In nucleotides, the CDR3 is TGTGCCATCACCCCGACAGGCCTAGTAGACGAGCAGTACTTC. The V and J genes are TRBV10-3 and TRBJ2-7, with D maybe TRBD1 (6 bases). The CDR3 loop spans 14 amino acids. In germline, CDR1 is ENHRY, CDR2 SYGVKD. V lost 7 bases to trimming and J lost 5 bases, with 18 bases between them.

This clonotype has a handful of counts. This may arise from a read error, as a much more abundant clone is one base away. This chain joins TRBV7-8 and TRBJ2-7; 9 nucleotides line up with TRBD2. The CDR3 is 14 residues long. Germline V gene data show CDR1 as SGHVS and CDR2 as FQNEAQ. The chain's CDR3 is CVSSWLAGTYEQYF. In nucleotides, the CDR3 is TGTGTCAGCAGCTGGCTAGCGGGGACCTACGAGCAGTACTTC.

A note on this clonotype: A much larger clone lies a single base off, so this may be a read error. V and J are TRBV29-1 and TRBJ2-5; 7 bases are a match to TRBD2. Germline CDR1 and CDR2: SQVTM and ANQGSEA. CDR3 length: 14 amino acids. The CDR3, as DNA: TGCACCGTTGATTTCGCGGGAGAGGGGAAGACCCAGTACTTC. Protein: CTVDFAGEGKTQYF.

This chain joins TRBV11-2 and TRBJ2-5; D is uncertain. Germline-derived CDR1 and CDR2 are SGHAT and FQNNGV. The V and J ends lost 6 bases and 2 bases respectively, with 10 bases between them. This CDR3 has 13 amino acids. The CDR3 nucleotides read TGTGCCAGCAGTATGGGCGCGCAAGAGACCCAGTACTTC. Protein: CASSMGAQETQYF.

Comments on this clonotype: Because it lacks the conserved phenylalanine or tryptophan at the end, this CDR3 is likely a read error. The rearrangement links TRBV10-2 to TRBJ1-6; 9 nucleotides align to TRBD1. The germline CDR1 and CDR2 sequences are WSHSY and SAAADI. The length of the CDR3 is 15 residues. CDR3 DNA: TGCGCCAGCAGCCGCCGGACAGGGGTCGATTCAGCCCTCCACTAT. Amino acid sequence: CASSRRTGVDSALHY.